This is a list of T cell receptor beta chains from one sample in a study of cytomegalovirus exposure and HLA in healthy donors. Clones were read by immunoSEQ multiplex PCR, and TCRdb kept only the in-frame ones, dropping some. Found here are 110,000 to 150,000 clones, roughly 90% of them singletons; the top ten hold 0.6% to 0.85%. Sequencing was carried out using PBMCs. All receptors derive from a man aged 18 to 30 in good health and CMV-seronegative. The conserved cysteine and the conserved F or W are not part of the CDR3 here.

J | V | CDR3
TRBJ2-3 | TRBV9 | ASSVVAGSSDTQY
TRBJ1-2 | TRBV30 | AWTPREAGYT
TRBJ2-4 | TRBV10-2 | ASSIAGQGNIQY
TRBJ2-1 | TRBV5-4 | ASSLARFGGRDEQF
TRBJ1-2 | TRBV6-1 | ASSPGTADYGYT
TRBJ1-4 | TRBV11-3 | ASSFRQGNEKLF
TRBJ2-3 | TRBV4-1 | ASSRVGGGPGDTQY
TRBJ2-1 | TRBV11-2 | ASSPRLAGVIREQF
TRBJ2-5 | TRBV7-9 | ASSLGLAIQETQY
TRBJ1-1 | TRBV29-1 | SVPDRNTEAF
TRBJ2-5 | TRBV7-2 | ASSLRAGGLQETQY
TRBJ1-1 | TRBV2 | ASSERSNTEAF
TRBJ2-7 | TRBV20-1 | SATGTYEQY
TRBJ1-3 | TRBV9 | ASSVDSPGFSGNTIY
TRBJ2-3 | TRBV30 | ASGGAGGTDTQY
TRBJ2-2 | TRBV9 | ASSDRSYTGELF
TRBJ2-3 | TRBV2 | ASSPGQLSTDTQY
TRBJ2-2 | TRBV6-4 | ASSPEDFSGELF
TRBJ1-4 | TRBV19 | ASSIPVDRPWTTNEKLF
TRBJ2-5 | TRBV5-1 | ASSASLETQY
TRBJ2-3 | TRBV6-5 | ASGYVLAGDTQY
TRBJ2-3 | TRBV2 | ASRTGGTDTQY